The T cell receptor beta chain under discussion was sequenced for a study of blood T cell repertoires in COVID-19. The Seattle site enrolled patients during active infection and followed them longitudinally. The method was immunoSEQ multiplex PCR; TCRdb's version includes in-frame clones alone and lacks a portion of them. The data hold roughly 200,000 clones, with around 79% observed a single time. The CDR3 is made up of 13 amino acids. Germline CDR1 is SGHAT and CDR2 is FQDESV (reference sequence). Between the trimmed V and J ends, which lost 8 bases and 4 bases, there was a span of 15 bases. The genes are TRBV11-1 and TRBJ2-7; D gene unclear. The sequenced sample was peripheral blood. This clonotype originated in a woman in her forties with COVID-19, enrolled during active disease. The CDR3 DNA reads TGTGCCAGCGAAAGAGAGAGAGGATACGAGCAGTACTTC. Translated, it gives CASERERGYEQYF. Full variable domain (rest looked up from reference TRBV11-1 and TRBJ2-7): EAEVAQSPRYKITEKSQAVAFWCDPISGHATLYWYRQILGQGPELLVQFQDESVVDDSQLPKDRFSAERLKGVDSTLKIQPAELGDSAMYLCASERERGYEQYFGPGTRLTVT.